This T cell receptor (beta chain) was documented in a study of blood T cell repertoires in COVID-19. For the study at large: From the United States, Italy and Spain came samples of acute and convalescent COVID-19. T cells, B-cell-depleted T cells, or PBMCs supplied cDNA or gDNA.

Using immunoSEQ multiplex PCR, the repertoire was profiled, and TCRdb retains in-frame clones only, with some absent. The sample lists roughly 100,000 clones, about three quarters occurring once. Trimming took 5 bases from V and 3 from J; bases not matched to a gene: 12. Germline CDR1 and CDR2: GTSNPN and SVGIG (reference sequence). The CDR3 contains 15 residues. The chain links TRBV30 to TRBJ2-7, with TRBD2 matching 8 bases. The receptor's source is a woman between 65 and 79 years old with acute or convalescent COVID-19. Material: peripheral blood. The CDR3 sequence: CAWQTGRAGGYEQYF. The CDR3 nucleotides are TGTGCCTGGCAAACCGGCAGGGCGGGGGGCTACGAGCAGTACTTC.